This T cell receptor beta chain emerged from a study of T cell repertoires and leukemia-associated antigens. This CDR3 comprises 15 residues. Per germline, CDR1 MDHEN and CDR2 SYDVKM. MiXCR was run by TCRdb on the 5' RACE reads, yielding one entry per CDR3 protein. This sample has 11,000 to 15,000 distinct CDR3 sequences, with approximately 38% found just once. To note about this clonotype: Antigen: not known. One end of the junction does not line up with germline, which may come from a read error.

The TCR was taken from a female donor in good health. Sequenced: CD3+ T cells sorted from blood and cultured. The chain is built from TRBV28 and TRBJ2-7; 7 bases map to TRBD2. The CDR3 here is CANRPPSGVSYEQHF. The DNA for the CDR3 is TGTGCCAACAGACCCCCCAGCGGGGTATCCTACGAGCAGCACTTC. Full variable domain (missing parts from reference TRBV28 and TRBJ2-7): DVKVTQSSRYLVKRTGEKVFLECVQDMDHENMFWYRQDPGLGLRLIYFSYDVKMKEKGDIPEGYSVSREKKERFSLILESASTNQTSMYLCANRPPSGVSYEQHFGPGTRLTVT.